This TCR beta chain was found in a study of blood T cell repertoires in COVID-19. Method: immunoSEQ multiplex PCR; TCRdb's copy keeps in-frame clones and lacks some. Of about 300,000 clones detected, 70% to 90% appear once; the ten largest clones hold 5.5% to 6%. Per the germline V gene, CDR1 is SGHNT and CDR2 is YENEEA. The CDR3 runs to 13 residues. Trimming took off 5 bases at V and 3 bases at J, with 10 bases between the two ends. The clonotype was recovered from a woman younger than 45 who had recovered from COVID-19. The sample consisted of PBMCs or T cells enriched from blood (not recorded which). The genes are TRBV11-3 and TRBJ1-1; D is undetermined. The chain's CDR3 is CASSHSGDTEAFF. The CDR3 DNA reads as TGTGCCAGCAGCCATTCCGGGGACACTGAAGCTTTCTTT.